This T cell receptor beta chain was found in a study of CD8+ T cells in alopecia areata. Noted treatment: oral pan-JAK inhibitor, 5-10 mg twice daily. To note about this clone: What it binds is unknown.

From germline, CDR1 is SQVTM and CDR2 ANQGSEA. Deletions cut 4 bases from V and 5 bases from J, with 9 bases between. The CDR3 extends over 11 amino acids. Study-wide points: On tofacitinib, scalp and blood still held many of the expanded lesional clones.

cDNA reverse transcribed from extracted RNA served as the sequencing template. The assay was immunoSEQ multiplex PCR, and TCRdb's table has in-frame clones only and misses some. The table lists approximately 190,000 clones, roughly 60% of them singletons. This TCR derives from a human donor with alopecia areata. The gene calls are TRBV29-1 and TRBJ2-7, with D maybe TRBD1 (6 bases). The material was CD4+ T cells sorted from blood, obtained at week 24, from a patient treated with tofacitinib. In DNA form, the CDR3 reads TGCAGCGTTGCAGGGGCCAACGAGCAGTACTTC. Its protein is CSVAGANEQYF.